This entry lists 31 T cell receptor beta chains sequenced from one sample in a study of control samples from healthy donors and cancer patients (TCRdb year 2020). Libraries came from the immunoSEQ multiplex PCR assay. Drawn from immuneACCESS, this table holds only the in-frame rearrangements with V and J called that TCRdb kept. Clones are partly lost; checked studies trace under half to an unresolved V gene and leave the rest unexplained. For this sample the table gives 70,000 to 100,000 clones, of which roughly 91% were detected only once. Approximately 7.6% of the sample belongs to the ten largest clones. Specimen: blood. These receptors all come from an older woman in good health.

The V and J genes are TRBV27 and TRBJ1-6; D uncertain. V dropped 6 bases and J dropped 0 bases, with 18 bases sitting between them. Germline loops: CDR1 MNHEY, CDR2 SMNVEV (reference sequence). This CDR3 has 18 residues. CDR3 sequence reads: CASSPGPPTGSYNSPLHF. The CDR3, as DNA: TGTGCCAGCAGCCCCGGGCCGCCCACGGGCTCCTATAATTCACCCCTCCACTTT.

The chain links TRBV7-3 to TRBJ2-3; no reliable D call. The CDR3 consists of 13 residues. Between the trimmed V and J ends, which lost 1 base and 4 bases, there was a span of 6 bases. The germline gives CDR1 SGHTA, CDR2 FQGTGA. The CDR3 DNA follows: TGTGCCAGCAGCTTAATCGTTGCAGATACGCAGTATTTT. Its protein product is CASSLIVADTQYF.

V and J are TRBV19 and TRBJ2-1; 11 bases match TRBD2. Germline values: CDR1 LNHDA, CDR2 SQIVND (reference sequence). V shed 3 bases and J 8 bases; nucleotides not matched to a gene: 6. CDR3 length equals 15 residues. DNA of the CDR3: TGTGCCAGTAGTATCACTAGCGGGAGCTGGTATGAGCAGTTCTTC. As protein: CASSITSGSWYEQFF.

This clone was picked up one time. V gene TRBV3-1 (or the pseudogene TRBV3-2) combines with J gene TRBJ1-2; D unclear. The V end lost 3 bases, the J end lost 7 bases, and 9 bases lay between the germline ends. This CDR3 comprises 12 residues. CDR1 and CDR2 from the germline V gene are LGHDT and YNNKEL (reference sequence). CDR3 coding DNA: TGTGCCAGCAGCCAGTGGCAGAGTGGCTACACCTTC. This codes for CASSQWQSGYTF.

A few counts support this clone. CDR3 DNA: TGTGCCAGCAGGGGTCCGGCCCAAGAGACCCAGTACTTC. Translated, it gives CASRGPAQETQYF. The V call is TRBV7-9, the J call TRBJ2-5; D remains unclear. Germline V CDR1 and CDR2: SEHNR, FQNEAQ (reference sequence). The CDR3 runs 13 residues. Trimming shortened V by 6 bases and J by 1 base, and 9 bases separated the two germline ends.

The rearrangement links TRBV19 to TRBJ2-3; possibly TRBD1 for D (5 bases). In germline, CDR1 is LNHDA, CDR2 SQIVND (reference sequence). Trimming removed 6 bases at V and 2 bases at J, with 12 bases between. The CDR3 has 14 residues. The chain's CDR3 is CASSDSTYTDTQYF. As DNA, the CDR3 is TGTGCCAGTAGCGACAGTACCTACACAGATACGCAGTATTTT. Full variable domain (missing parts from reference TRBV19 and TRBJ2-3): DGGITQSPKYLFRKEGQNVTLSCEQNLNHDAMYWYRQDPGQGLRLIYYSQIVNDFQKGDIAEGYSVSREKKESFPLTVTSAQKNPTAFYLCASSDSTYTDTQYFGPGTRLTVL.

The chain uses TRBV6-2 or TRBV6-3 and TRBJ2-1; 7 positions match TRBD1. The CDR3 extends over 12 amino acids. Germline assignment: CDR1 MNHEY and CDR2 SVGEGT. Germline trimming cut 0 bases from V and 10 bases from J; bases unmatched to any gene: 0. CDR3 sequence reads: CASSYSDREQFF. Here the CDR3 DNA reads TGTGCCAGCAGTTACTCGGACAGGGAGCAGTTCTTC.

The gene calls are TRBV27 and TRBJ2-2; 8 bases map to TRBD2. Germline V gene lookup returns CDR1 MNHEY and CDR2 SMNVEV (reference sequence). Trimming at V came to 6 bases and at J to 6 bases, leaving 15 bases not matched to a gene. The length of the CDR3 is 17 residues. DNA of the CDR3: TGTGCCAGCAGCACAACCGCGGGTAGCGGGGCCGCCGGGGAGCTGTTTTTT. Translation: CASSTTAGSGAAGELFF.

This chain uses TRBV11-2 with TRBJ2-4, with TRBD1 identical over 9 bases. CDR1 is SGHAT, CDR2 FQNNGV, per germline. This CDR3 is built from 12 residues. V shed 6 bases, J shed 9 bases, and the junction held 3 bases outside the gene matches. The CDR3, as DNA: TGTGCCAGCAGGGGACAGGGAGTCATTCAGTACTTC. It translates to CASRGQGVIQYF.

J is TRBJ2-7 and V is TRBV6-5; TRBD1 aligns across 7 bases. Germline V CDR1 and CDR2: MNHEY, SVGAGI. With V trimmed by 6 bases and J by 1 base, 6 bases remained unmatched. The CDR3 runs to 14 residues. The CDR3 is CASRSGTVSYEQYF. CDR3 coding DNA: TGTGCCAGCAGATCCGGGACAGTATCCTACGAGCAGTACTTC.

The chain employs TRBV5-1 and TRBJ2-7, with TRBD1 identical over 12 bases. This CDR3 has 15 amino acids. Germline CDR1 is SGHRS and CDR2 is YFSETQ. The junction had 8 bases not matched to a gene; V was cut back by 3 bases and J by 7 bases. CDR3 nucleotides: TGCGCCAGCAGCTCGCCGGGACAGGGGGCGCGAGAGCAGTACTTC. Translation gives CASSSPGQGAREQYF.

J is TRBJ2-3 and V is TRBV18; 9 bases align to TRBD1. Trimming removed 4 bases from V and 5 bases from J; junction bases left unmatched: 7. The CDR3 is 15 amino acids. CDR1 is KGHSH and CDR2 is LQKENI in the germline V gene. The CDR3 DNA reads TGTGCCAGCTCACACCCGGGACAGGGATTAGATACGCAGTATTTT. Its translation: CASSHPGQGLDTQYF.

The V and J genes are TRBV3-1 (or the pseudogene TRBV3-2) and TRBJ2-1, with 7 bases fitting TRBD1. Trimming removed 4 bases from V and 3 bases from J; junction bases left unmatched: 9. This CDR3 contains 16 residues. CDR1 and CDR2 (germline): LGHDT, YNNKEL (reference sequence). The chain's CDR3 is CASSLGVGGLYNEQFF. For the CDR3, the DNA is TGTGCCAGCAGCCTTGGAGTAGGGGGCCTCTACAATGAGCAGTTCTTC.

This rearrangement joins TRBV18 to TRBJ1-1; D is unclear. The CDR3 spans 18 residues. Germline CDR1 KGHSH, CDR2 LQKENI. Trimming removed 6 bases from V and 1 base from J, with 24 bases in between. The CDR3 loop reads CASSRYRRDSNWNTEAFF. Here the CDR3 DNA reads TGTGCCAGCTCTCGTTATAGGCGGGATTCGAATTGGAACACTGAAGCTTTCTTT.

This chain's CDR3 is CASSLGNPTYEQYF. As DNA, the CDR3 is TGCGCCAGCAGCCTGGGGAACCCGACCTACGAGCAGTACTTC. The chain has TRBV5-1 and TRBJ2-7, with D unresolved. The CDR3 covers 14 residues. The germline gives CDR1 SGHRS, CDR2 YFSETQ. Trimming removed 4 bases from V and 2 bases from J, with 13 bases in between. The whole variable domain, filled in from reference TRBV5-1 and TRBJ2-7, reads KAGVTQTPRYLIKTRGQQVTLSCSPISGHRSVSWYQQTPGQGLQFLFEYFSETQRNKGNFPGRFSGRQFSNSRSEMNVSTLELGDSALYLCASSLGNPTYEQYFGPGTRLTVT.

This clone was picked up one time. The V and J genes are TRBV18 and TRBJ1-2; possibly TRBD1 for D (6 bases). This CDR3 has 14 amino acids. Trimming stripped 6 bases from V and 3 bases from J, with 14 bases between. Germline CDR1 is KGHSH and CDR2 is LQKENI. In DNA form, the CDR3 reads TGTGCCAGCTCTCCGGGGGGGGCCGACTATGGCTACACCTTC. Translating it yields CASSPGGADYGYTF.

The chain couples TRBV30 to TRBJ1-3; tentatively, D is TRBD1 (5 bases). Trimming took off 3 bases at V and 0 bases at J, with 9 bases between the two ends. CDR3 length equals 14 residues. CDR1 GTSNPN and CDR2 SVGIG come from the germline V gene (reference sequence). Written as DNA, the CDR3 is TGTGCCTGGAGCGGGACGTACTCTGGAAACACCATATATTTT. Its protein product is CAWSGTYSGNTIYF. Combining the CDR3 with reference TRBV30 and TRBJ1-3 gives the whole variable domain SQTIHQWPATLVQPVGSPLSLECTVEGTSNPNLYWYRQAAGRGLQLLFYSVGIGQISSEVPQNLSASRPQDRQFILSSKKLLLSDSGFYLCAWSGTYSGNTIYFGEGSWLTVV.

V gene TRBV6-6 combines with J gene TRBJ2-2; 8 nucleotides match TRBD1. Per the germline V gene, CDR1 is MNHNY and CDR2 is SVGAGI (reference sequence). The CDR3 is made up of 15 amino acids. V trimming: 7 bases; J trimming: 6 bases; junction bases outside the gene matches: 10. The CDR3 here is CASTPGQVKAGELFF. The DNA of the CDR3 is TGTGCCAGCACCCCGGGACAGGTGAAGGCCGGGGAGCTGTTTTTT.

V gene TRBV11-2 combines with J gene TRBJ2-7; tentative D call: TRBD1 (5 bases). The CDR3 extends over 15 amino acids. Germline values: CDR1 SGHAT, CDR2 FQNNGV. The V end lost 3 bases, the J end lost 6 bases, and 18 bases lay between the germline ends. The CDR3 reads CASSFNRQVLGEQYF. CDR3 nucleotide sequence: TGTGCCAGCAGCTTTAACAGGCAAGTCCTGGGCGAGCAGTACTTC.

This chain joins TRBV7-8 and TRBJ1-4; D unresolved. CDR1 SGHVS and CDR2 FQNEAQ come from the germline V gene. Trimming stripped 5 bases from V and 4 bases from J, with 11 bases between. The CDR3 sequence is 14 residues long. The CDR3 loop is CASSPRRDNEKLFF. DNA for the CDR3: TGTGCCAGCAGCCCCCGACGGGATAATGAAAAACTGTTTTTT.

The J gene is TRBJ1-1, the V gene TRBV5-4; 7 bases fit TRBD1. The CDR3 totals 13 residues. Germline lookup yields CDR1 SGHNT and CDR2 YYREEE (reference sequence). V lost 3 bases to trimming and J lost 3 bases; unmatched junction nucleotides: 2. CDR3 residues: CASSSDRYTEAFF. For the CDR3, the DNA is TGTGCCAGCAGCTCGGACAGGTACACTGAAGCTTTCTTT.

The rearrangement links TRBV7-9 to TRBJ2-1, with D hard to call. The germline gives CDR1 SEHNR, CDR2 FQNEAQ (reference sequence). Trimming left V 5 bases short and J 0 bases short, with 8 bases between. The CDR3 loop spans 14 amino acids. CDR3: CASSPDVSYNEQFF. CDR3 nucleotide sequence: TGTGCCAGCAGCCCGGATGTCTCCTACAATGAGCAGTTCTTC. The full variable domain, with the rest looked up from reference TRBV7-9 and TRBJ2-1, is DTGVSQNPRHKITKRGQNVTFRCDPISEHNRLYWYRQTLGQGPEFLTYFQNEAQLEKSRLLSDRFSAERPKGSFSTLEIQRTEQGDSAMYLCASSPDVSYNEQFFGPGTRLTVL.

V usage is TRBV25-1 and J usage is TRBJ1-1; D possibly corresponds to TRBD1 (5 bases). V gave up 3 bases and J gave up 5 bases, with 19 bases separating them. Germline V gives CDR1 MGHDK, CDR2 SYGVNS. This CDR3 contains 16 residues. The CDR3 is CASSDSPGRWRTEAFF. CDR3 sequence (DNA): TGTGCCAGCAGTGATTCCCCGGGACGGTGGAGAACTGAAGCTTTCTTT.

The CDR3 sequence is CASSPQSYRHTGELFF. CDR3 nucleotide sequence: TGTGCCAGCAGCCCTCAAAGTTACAGGCACACCGGGGAGCTGTTTTTT. The rearrangement links TRBV9 to TRBJ2-2; D is perhaps TRBD1 (5 bases). Trimming stripped 4 bases from V and 3 bases from J, with 16 bases between. This CDR3 is built from 16 residues. Germline CDR1 is SGDLS and CDR2 is YYNGEE.

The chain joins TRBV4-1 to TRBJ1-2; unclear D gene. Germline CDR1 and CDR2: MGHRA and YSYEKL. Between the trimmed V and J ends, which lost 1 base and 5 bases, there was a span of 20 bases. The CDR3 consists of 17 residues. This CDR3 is CASSQGENLADFYGYTF. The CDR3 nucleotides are TGCGCCAGCAGCCAAGGAGAGAACCTGGCGGACTTTTATGGCTACACCTTC.

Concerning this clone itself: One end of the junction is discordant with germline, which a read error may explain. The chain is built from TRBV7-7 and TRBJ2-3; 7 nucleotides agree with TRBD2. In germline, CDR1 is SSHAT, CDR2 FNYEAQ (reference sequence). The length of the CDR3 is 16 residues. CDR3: CASSFGAGRELDTQYF. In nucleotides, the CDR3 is TGTGCTAGCAGCTTTGGGGCGGGGAGGGAGTTGGATACGCAGTATTTT.

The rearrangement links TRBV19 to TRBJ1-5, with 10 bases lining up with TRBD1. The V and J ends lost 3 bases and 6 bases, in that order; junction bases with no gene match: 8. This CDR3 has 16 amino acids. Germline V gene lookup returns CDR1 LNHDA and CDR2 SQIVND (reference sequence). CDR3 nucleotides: TGTGCCAGTAGTATTATTGGACAGGGGGAATCTCAGCCCCAGCATTTT. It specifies CASSIIGQGESQPQHF.

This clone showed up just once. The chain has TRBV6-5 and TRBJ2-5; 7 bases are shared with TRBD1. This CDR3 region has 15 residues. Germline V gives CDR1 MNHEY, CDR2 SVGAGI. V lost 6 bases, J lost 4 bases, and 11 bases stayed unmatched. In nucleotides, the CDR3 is TGTGCCAGCAGGCCACACAGGGGTCGTGGAGAGACCCAGTACTTC. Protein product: CASRPHRGRGETQYF.

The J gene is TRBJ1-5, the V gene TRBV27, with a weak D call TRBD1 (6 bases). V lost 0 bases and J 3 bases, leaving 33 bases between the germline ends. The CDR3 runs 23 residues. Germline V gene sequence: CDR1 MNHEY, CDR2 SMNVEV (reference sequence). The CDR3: CASSLSKKGVRDHQPFPNQPQHF. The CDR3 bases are TGTGCCAGCAGTTTATCGAAGAAGGGGGTTAGGGACCACCAACCCTTCCCCAATCAGCCCCAGCATTTT.

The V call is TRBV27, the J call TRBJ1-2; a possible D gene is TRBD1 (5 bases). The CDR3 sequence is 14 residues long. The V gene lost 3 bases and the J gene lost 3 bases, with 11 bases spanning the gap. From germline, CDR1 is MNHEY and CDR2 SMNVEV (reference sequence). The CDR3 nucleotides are TGTGCCAGCAGTTTCGGGGGGATGGACTATGGCTACACCTTC. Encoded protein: CASSFGGMDYGYTF.

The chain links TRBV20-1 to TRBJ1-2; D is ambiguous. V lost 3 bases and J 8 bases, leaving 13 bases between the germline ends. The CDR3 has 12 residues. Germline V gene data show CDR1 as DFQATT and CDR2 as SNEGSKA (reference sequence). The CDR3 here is CSASQFQEGYTF. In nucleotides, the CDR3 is TGCAGTGCTAGTCAGTTCCAGGAGGGCTACACCTTC.